Below are 3 T cell receptor beta chains sequenced from a single sample in a study of blood T cell repertoires in COVID-19. TCRdb keeps only in-frame clones here, not all; method: immunoSEQ multiplex PCR. The repertoire holds about 58,000 clones, around 87% seen once, with approximately 7% in the top ten. The sequencing sample was made of peripheral blood. Receptors originate from a human donor with active COVID-19. The donor label of this sample is uncertain.

The chain combines TRBV5-1 with TRBJ1-5; 7 nucleotides match TRBD1. The CDR3 loop spans 14 amino acids. Germline loops: CDR1 SGHRS, CDR2 YFSETQ. V lost 3 bases and J lost 3; bases outside the gene matches: 3. The CDR3 DNA reads TGCGCCAGCAGCTCAGGGACAGTCAATCAGCCCCAGCATTTT. Encoded protein: CASSSGTVNQPQHF.

The rearrangement links TRBV30 to TRBJ2-7; a possible D gene is TRBD1 (7 bases). V dropped 3 bases and J dropped 3 bases, with 12 bases sitting between them. CDR1 GTSNPN and CDR2 SVGIG come from the germline V gene (reference sequence). This CDR3 is built from 13 residues. The CDR3 region has the DNA TGTGCCTGGAGCAGGGGGGTCGTCTACGAGCAGTACTTC. Protein: CAWSRGVVYEQYF.

This clone came up once. The V call is TRBV12-5, the J call TRBJ2-3; TRBD2 agrees at 9 bases. V was pared by 2 bases and J by 0 bases, with 9 bases of the junction left unmatched. The germline gives CDR1 LGHNT, CDR2 FRNRAP. The CDR3 has 18 amino acids. CDR3 DNA: TGTGCTAGTGGTTTGACCTCACTAGCGGGCGCTAGCACAGATACGCAGTATTTT. This codes for CASGLTSLAGASTDTQYF.